A single sample gave rise to the 8 T cell receptor beta chains below, sequenced in a study of shared clonotypes between healthy human individuals. Profiled with immunoSEQ multiplex PCR; TCRdb holds only in-frame clones, not every one. The table lists 2 million to 2.5 million clones, roughly 95% of them singletons, with 0.13% in the top ten. Sequencing was performed on naive CD4+ T cells sorted from blood. Subset in this sample: CD45RA+ positively selected. The receptors were gathered from a man between 18 and 35 years old in good health.

This sequence joins TRBV7-2 and TRBJ2-3, with 7 bases fitting TRBD2. There are 15 residues in the CDR3. Trimming removed 3 bases from V and 2 bases from J; junction bases left unmatched: 5. The germline V gene has CDR1 SGHTA and CDR2 FQGNSA. DNA for the CDR3: TGTGCCAGCAGCTTCTCCGGGACTAACACAGATACGCAGTATTTT. Its translation is CASSFSGTNTDTQYF.

V is TRBV7-9 and J is TRBJ2-7; 10 bases are a match to TRBD1. Germline V gene lookup returns CDR1 SEHNR and CDR2 FQNEAQ (reference sequence). V shed 1 base, J shed 10 bases, and the junction held 13 bases outside the gene matches. This CDR3 has 16 residues. The CDR3 spells CASSLGPGQGPHRQYF. The CDR3, as DNA: TGTGCCAGCAGCTTAGGCCCGGGACAGGGGCCTCATAGACAGTACTTC.

The DNA of the CDR3 is TGTGCCATCAGTGTCAGGGGGGTGGGCACTGAAGCTTTCTTT. This codes for CAISVRGVGTEAFF. The chain couples TRBV10-3 to TRBJ1-1, with TRBD1 identical over 7 bases. The junction had 6 bases not matched to a gene; V was cut back by 4 bases and J by 4 bases. The CDR3 sequence is 14 residues long. Germline V CDR1 and CDR2: ENHRY, SYGVKD.

The rearrangement joins TRBV12-5 to TRBJ2-7, with 10 bases that match TRBD1. Germline V gene data show CDR1 as LGHNT and CDR2 as FRNRAP. V shed 6 bases, J shed 2 bases, and the junction held 4 bases outside the gene matches. The CDR3 extends over 14 amino acids. CDR3 DNA: TGTGCTAGTGGCCAGGGACAGGGGACCTACGAGCAGTACTTC. Its protein is CASGQGQGTYEQYF.

The rearrangement joins TRBV7-2 to TRBJ1-2; D call uncertain. Trimming pared 1 base from V and 4 bases from J, leaving 7 bases between. The germline gives CDR1 SGHTA, CDR2 FQGNSA. The CDR3 length is 13 residues. CDR3 coding DNA: TGTGCCAGCAGCTTAGAAGGTCTCTATGGCTACACCTTC. Its translation is CASSLEGLYGYTF.

The chain carries TRBV27 and TRBJ2-2; D possibly corresponds to TRBD1 (6 bases). The CDR3 is 16 amino acids. The V end was cut by 2 bases, the J end by 4 bases, with 14 bases between. Germline CDR1 reads MNHEY; CDR2 reads SMNVEV (reference sequence). Here the CDR3 DNA reads TGTGCCAGCAGTTTAGCCAGGGGCGAGGGCACCGGGGAGCTGTTTTTT. Its protein product is CASSLARGEGTGELFF.

J is TRBJ1-2 and V is TRBV6-1; the D is unclear. This CDR3 has 13 residues. Between the trimmed V and J ends, which lost 7 bases and 8 bases, there was a span of 17 bases. Germline V gene lookup returns CDR1 MNHNS and CDR2 SASEGT. CDR3 bases: TGTGCCAGCACTTTCGGAACCCAAGGGGGCTACACCTTC. It codes for CASTFGTQGGYTF.

CDR3 region: CASSPQGRTNTGELFF. CDR3 sequence (DNA): TGTGCCAGCTCACCTCAAGGGAGAACGAACACCGGGGAGCTGTTTTTT. The J gene is TRBJ2-2, the V gene TRBV18; a possible D gene is TRBD2 (5 bases). CDR3 length: 16 amino acids. In germline, CDR1 is KGHSH, CDR2 LQKENI. Trimming cost V 3 bases and J 0 bases, with 11 bases left between them. The full variable domain, completed using reference TRBV18 and TRBJ2-2, is NAGVMQNPRHLVRRRGQEARLRCSPMKGHSHVYWYRQLPEEGLKFMVYLQKENIIDESGMPKERFSAEFPKEGPSILRIQQVVRGDSAAYFCASSPQGRTNTGELFFGEGSRLTVL.